This T cell receptor (beta chain) was obtained from a study of early T cells in non-severe SARS-CoV-2 infection. TCRdb fed the 5' RACE reads into MiXCR, producing one record per CDR3 protein. In the table there are 75,000 to 80,000 distinct CDR3 sequences, approximately 10% of which are singletons. Germline loops: CDR1 MNHEY, CDR2 SVGEGT. The CDR3 has 14 amino acids. The V gene lost 6 bases and the J gene lost 8 bases, with 16 bases spanning the gap. The clonotype comes from an adult who was a healthcare worker with PCR-confirmed SARS-CoV-2 infection or an uninfected control (not recorded which). The V and J genes are TRBV6-2 or TRBV6-3 and TRBJ2-2; possibly TRBD2 for D (5 bases). The sequences come from whole blood, collected at baseline. In DNA form, the CDR3 reads TGTGCCAGCAGACTGACTGGCCCGGGAGGGGAGCTGTTTTTT. This translates into CASRLTGPGGELFF.